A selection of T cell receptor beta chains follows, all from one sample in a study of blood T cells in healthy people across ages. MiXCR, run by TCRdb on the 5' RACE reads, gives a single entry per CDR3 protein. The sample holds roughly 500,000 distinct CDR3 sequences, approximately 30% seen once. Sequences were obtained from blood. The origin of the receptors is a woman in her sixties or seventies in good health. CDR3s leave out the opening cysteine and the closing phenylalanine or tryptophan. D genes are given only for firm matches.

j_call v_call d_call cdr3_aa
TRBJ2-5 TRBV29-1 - SGTVQETQY
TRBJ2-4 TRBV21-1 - ASPGVIERY
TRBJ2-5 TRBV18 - ASSPRYRRVETQY
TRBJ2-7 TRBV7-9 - ASSSQGSTSEQY
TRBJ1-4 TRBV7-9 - ASSFLGGVAEKLF
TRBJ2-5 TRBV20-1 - SAEGAGETQY
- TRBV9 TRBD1 ASSEGQGNNEQF
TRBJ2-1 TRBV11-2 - ASSSQPGGAGYNEQF
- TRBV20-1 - SARGGPDYEQY
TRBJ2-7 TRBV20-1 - SARLGTAYGQY
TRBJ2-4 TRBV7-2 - ASRGVAKNIQY
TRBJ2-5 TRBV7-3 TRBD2 ASSSSTSGGQETQY
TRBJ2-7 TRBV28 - ASRNLRDVGYEQY
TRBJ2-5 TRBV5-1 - ASSLEPSGQEPQY
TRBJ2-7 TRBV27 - ASSPRTDFRRDEQY
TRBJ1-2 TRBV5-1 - ASSLDPGNYGYT
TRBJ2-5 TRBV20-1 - SASGQDQETQY
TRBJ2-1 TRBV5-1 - ASSLRGIYNEQF
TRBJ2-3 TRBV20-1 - SARTSTDTQY
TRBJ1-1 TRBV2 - ASSEFPSQGTEAF
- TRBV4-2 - ASSQDLGQETQY
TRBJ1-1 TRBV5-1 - ASSFLDSMLNTEAF
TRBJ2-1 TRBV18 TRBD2 ASSQGGGNGEQF
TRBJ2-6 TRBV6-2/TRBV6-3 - AGSYGGSGANVLT
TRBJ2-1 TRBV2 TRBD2 ASRLRGSSYNEQF
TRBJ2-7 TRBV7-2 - ASSLGGGGVREQY
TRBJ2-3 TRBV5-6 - ASGERGSGTDTQY
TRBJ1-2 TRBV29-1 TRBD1 GGGQGAGDGYT
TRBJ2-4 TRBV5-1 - ASSLGAYRAKNIQY
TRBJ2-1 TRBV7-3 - ASSLEGFYNEQF
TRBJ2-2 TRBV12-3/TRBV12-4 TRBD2 ASSPSGGNTGELF
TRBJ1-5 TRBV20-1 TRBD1 SASLPDRGYQPQH
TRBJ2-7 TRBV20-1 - SARDTSSYEQY
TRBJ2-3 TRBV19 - ASSIRTLDTQY
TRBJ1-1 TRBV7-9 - ASRPQGAAGEAF
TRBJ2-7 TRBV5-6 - ASSLGSRRDEQY
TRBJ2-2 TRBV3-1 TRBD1 ASSLTGTGDGELF
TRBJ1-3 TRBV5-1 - ASSSEGNTIY
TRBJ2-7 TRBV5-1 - ASSLQVSTSTQY
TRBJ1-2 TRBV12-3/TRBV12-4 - ASSLGGRYGYT